The present T cell receptor beta chain was sequenced within a study of blood T cell repertoires in COVID-19. Background on the study: COVID-19 samples, acute and convalescent, were from the United States, Italy and Spain.

The CDR3 runs to 15 residues. Germline CDR1 MDHEN, CDR2 SYDVKM. V was cut by 6 bases and J by 3 bases, with 15 bases left in between. The table came from immunoSEQ multiplex PCR; TCRdb's copy has only in-frame clones and leaves some out. The sample has some 390,000 clones; roughly nine tenths are singletons. Recovered Cohort 3 donors showed two negative PCRs, clearance, or symptom resolution. The clonotype comes from a man between 25 and 39 years old who had recovered from COVID-19. The V and J genes are TRBV28 and TRBJ1-5; the D gene is possibly TRBD1 (6 bases). The sample comprised PBMCs or T cells enriched from blood (not recorded which). Here the CDR3 DNA reads TGTGCCAGCAGGACGGGGGGGACATCCAATCAGCCCCAGCATTTT. Amino acid sequence: CASRTGGTSNQPQHF.